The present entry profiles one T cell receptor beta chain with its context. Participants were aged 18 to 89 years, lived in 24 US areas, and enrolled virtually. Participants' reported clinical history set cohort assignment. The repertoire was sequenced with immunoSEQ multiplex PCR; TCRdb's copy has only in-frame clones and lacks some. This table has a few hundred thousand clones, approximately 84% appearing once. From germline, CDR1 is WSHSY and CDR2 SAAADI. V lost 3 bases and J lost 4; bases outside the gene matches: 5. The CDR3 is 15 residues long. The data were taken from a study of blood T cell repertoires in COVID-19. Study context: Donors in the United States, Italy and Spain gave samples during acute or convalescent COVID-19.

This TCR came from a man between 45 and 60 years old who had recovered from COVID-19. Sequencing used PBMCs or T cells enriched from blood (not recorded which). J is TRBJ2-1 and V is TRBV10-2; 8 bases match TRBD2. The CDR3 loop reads CASSELADTYNEQFF. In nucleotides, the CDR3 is TGCGCCAGCAGTGAACTAGCGGACACATACAATGAGCAGTTCTTC.